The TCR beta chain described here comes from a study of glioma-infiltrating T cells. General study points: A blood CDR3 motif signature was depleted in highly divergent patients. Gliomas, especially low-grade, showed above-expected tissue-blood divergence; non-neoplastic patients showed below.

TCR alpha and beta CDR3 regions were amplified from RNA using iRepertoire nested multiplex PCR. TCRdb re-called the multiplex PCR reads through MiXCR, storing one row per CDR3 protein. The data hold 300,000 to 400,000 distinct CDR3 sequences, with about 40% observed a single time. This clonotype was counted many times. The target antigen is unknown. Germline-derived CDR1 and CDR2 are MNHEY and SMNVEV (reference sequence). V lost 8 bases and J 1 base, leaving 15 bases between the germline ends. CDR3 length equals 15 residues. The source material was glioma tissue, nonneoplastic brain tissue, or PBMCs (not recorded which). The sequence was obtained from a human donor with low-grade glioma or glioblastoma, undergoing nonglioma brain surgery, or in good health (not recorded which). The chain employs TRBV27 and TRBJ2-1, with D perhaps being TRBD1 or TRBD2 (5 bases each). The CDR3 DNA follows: TGTGCCAGCCAGACGGGGCACGGGTCCTACAATGAGCAGTTCTTC. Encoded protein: CASQTGHGSYNEQFF.